This T cell receptor (beta chain) originates from a study of blood T cell repertoires in COVID-19. Study in general: The analysed material was cDNA or gDNA that came from T cells, B-cell-depleted T cells, or PBMCs.

This table comes from immunoSEQ multiplex PCR, and its TCRdb copy is limited to in-frame clones, with some not included. The sample yields 80,000 to 95,000 clones, over 75% seen once. Germline assignment: CDR1 MNHNS and CDR2 SASEGT. V dropped 2 bases and J dropped 1 base, with 15 bases sitting between them. The length of the CDR3 is 17 residues. The gene calls are TRBV6-1 and TRBJ1-5; D is perhaps TRBD1 (5 bases). Sample: peripheral blood. The clonotype comes from a man aged 80 or over with active or convalescent COVID-19. The CDR3 loop is CASSEIRGGLSNQPQHF. The CDR3 region has the DNA TGTGCCAGCAGTGAAATAAGGGGAGGACTAAGCAATCAGCCCCAGCATTTT.